What follows describes a single T cell receptor beta chain. Its antigen is as yet unknown. This sample was taken from a study of T-cell memory formation after mild COVID-19. Study results and caveats: Second-wave clones peaking on day 37 lacked confirmed SARS-CoV-2 specificity.

Via MiXCR, TCRdb re-called the 5' RACE reads, giving one row per CDR3 protein. Among roughly 600,000 distinct CDR3 sequences listed, roughly 18% were seen once. The sequence derives from an adult woman who had mild COVID-19 (a few samples of this study predate the infection). Cell type and time point are not known. Sample: PBMCs or a T cell subset sorted from them (not recorded which).

CDR3 amino acids: CASSQAGEGYNEQFF. As DNA, the CDR3 is TGTGCCAGCAGCCAAGCGGGCGAGGGTTACAATGAGCAGTTCTTC. V gene TRBV4-2 combines with J gene TRBJ2-1; the D gene is possibly TRBD2 (5 bases). CDR1 and CDR2 (germline): LGHNA, YNFKEQ. V was cut by 1 base and J by 4 bases, with 11 bases left in between. The CDR3 has 15 residues.